This T cell receptor beta chain was obtained from a study of control samples from healthy donors and cancer patients. CDR3 length: 16 amino acids. Trimming shortened V by 4 bases and J by 4 bases, and 16 bases separated the two germline ends. CDR1 and CDR2 (germline): SGHTA, FQGNSA. Clones were read by immunoSEQ multiplex PCR, and TCRdb kept only the in-frame ones, dropping some. The sample has tens of thousands of clones; over 75% are singletons. The chain uses TRBV7-2 and TRBJ2-2; tentatively, D is TRBD2 (6 bases). The sample consisted of PBMCs. The source is a woman aged 50 to 60 with head and neck cancer. CDR3 loop: CASSSSRRGGTGELFF. As DNA, the CDR3 is TGTGCCAGCAGCTCGTCGAGGAGGGGAGGCACCGGGGAGCTGTTTTTT.